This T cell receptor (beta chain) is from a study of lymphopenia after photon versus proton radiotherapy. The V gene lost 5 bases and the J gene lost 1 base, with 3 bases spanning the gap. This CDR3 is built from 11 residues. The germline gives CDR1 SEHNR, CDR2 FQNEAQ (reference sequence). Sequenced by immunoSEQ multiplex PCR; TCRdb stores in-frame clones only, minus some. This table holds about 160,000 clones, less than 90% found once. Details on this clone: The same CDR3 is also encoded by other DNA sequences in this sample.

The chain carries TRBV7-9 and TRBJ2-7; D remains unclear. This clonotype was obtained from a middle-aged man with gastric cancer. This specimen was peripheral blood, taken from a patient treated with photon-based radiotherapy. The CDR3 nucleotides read TGTGCCAGCAGCCCTTCCTACGAGCAGTACTTC. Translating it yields CASSPSYEQYF.